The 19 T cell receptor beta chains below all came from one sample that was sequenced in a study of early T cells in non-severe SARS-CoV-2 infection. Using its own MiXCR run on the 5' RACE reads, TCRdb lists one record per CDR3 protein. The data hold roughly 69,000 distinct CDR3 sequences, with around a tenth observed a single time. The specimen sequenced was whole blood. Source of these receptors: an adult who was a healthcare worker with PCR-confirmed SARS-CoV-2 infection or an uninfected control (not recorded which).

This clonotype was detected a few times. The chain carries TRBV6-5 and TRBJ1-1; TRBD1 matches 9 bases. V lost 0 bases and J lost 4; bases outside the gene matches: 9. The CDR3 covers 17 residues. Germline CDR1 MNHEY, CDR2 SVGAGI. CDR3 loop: CASSYSPPGQGVTEAFF. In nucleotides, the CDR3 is TGTGCCAGCAGTTACTCTCCTCCGGGACAGGGCGTCACTGAAGCTTTCTTT.

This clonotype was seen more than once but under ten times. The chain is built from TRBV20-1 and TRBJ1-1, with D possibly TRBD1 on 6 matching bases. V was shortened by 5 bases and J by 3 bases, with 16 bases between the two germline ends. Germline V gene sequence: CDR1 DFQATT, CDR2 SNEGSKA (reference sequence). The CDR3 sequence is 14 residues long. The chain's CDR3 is CSARTGSRYTEAFF. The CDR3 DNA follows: TGCAGTGCTCGTACAGGGTCACGCTACACTGAAGCTTTCTTT.

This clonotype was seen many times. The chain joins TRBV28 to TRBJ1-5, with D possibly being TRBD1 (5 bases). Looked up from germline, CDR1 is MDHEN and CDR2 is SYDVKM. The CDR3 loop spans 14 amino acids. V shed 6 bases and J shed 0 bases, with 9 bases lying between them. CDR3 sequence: CASRLQGSNQPQHF. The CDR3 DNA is TGTGCCAGCAGGCTCCAGGGTAGCAATCAGCCCCAGCATTTT.

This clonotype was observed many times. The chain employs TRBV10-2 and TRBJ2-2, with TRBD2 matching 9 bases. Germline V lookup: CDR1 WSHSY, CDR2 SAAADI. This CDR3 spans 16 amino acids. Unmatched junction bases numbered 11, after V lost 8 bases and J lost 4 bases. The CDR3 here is CASGTSSEFLTGELFF. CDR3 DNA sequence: TGCGCCAGCGGGACTAGCTCGGAATTCCTCACCGGGGAGCTGTTTTTT.

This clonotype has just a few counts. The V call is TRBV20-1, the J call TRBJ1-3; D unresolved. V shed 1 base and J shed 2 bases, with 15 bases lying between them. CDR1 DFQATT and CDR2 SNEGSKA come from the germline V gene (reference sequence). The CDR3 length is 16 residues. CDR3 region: CSARAAKGIAGNTIYF. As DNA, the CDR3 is TGCAGTGCTAGAGCCGCCAAGGGTATAGCTGGAAACACCATATATTTT.

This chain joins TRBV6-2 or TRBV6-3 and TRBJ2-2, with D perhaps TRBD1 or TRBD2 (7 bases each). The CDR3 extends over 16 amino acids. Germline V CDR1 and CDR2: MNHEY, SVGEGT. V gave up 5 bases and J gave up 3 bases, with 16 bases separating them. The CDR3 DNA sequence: TGTGCCAGCAGTCAACTGACAGGGAGGGACACCGGGGAGCTGTTTTTT. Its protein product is CASSQLTGRDTGELFF.

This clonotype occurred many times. In DNA form, the CDR3 reads TGCAGTGCTAGAGATCGAAGGTCTGCACCGGGCCTGGGGAATCAGCCCCAGCATTTT. Translated, it gives CSARDRRSAPGLGNQPQHF. The chain joins TRBV20-1 to TRBJ1-5; unclear D gene. Deletions cut 0 bases from V and 4 bases from J, with 25 bases between. Per germline, CDR1 DFQATT and CDR2 SNEGSKA (reference sequence). The CDR3 extends over 19 amino acids.

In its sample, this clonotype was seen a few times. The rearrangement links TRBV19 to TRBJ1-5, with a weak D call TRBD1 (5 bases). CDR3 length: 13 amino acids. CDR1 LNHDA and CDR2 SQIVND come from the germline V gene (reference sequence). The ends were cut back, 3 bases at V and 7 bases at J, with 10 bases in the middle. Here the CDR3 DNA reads TGTGCCAGTAGTATCAGGGATATACAGCCCCAGCATTTT. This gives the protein CASSIRDIQPQHF.

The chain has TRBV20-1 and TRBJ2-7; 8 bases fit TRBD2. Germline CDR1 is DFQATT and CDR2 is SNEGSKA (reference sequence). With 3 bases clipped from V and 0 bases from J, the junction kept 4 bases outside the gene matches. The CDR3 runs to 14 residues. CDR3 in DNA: TGCAGTGCTAGCTACGGGAGGGACTCCTACGAGCAGTACTTC. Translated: CSASYGRDSYEQYF.

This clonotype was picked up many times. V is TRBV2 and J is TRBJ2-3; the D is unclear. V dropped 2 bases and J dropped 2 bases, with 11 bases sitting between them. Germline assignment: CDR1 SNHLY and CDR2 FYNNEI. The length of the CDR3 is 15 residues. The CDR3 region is CASSEIGQFTDTQYF. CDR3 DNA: TGTGCCAGCAGTGAAATAGGTCAATTCACAGATACGCAGTATTTT.

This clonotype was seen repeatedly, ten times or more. The CDR3 spells CASSRGQGAWDEQFF. CDR3 nucleotide sequence: TGTGCCAGCAGTAGGGGACAGGGGGCGTGGGATGAGCAGTTCTTC. The genes are TRBV12-3 or TRBV12-4 and TRBJ2-1, with 12 bases that match TRBD1. The CDR3 runs 15 residues. J gave up 8 bases and V 5 bases, and 7 bases lay outside the gene matches.

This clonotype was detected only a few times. CDR3 loop: CASNRRGAYNEQFF. As DNA, the CDR3 is TGTGCCAGCAACAGAAGGGGCGCCTACAATGAGCAGTTCTTC. This sequence joins TRBV2 and TRBJ2-1; a weak D match, TRBD1 (5 bases). V lost 7 bases and J lost 2, with 12 bases in between. CDR3 length equals 14 residues. Germline V lookup: CDR1 SNHLY, CDR2 FYNNEI.

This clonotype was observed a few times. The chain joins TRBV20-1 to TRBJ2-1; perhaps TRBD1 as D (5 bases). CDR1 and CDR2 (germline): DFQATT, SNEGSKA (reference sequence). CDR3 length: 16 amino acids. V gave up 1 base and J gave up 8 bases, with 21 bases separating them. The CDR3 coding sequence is TGCAGTGCTAGAGTAGCCATAACAGGACCCCGATATGAGCAGTTCTTC. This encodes CSARVAITGPRYEQFF.

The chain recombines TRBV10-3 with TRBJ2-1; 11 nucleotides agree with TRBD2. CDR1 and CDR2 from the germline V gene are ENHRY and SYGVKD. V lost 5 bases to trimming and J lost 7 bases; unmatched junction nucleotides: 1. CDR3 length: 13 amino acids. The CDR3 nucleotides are TGTGCCATCAGTCGACTAGCGGGAAATGAGCAGTTCTTC. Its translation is CAISRLAGNEQFF.

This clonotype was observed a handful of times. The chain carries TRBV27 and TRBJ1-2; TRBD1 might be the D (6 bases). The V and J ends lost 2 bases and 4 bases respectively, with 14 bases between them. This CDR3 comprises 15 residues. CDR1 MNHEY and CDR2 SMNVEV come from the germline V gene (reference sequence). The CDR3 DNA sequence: TGTGCCAGCAGTTTAATTGGGACACGGTTCTATGGCTACACCTTC. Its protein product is CASSLIGTRFYGYTF.

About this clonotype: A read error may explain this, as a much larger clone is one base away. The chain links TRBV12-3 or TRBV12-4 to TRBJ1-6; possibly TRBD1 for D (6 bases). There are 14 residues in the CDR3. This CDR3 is CASRTQGYISPLHF. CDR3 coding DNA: TGTGCCAGCAGGACCCAGGGGTATATTTCACCCCTCCACTTT.

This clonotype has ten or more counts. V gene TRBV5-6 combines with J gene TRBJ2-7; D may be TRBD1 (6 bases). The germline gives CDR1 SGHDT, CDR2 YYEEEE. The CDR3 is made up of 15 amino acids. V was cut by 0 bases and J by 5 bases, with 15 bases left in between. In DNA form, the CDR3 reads TGTGCCAGCAGCTTGGGTAGCAGGGGAGCCAACGAGCAGTACTTC. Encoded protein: CASSLGSRGANEQYF.

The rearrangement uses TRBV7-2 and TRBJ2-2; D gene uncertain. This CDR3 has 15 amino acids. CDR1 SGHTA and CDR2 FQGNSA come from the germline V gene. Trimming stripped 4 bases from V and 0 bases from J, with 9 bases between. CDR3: CASSSTASNTGELFF. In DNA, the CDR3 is TGTGCCAGCAGCTCCACAGCCTCGAACACCGGGGAGCTGTTTTTT.

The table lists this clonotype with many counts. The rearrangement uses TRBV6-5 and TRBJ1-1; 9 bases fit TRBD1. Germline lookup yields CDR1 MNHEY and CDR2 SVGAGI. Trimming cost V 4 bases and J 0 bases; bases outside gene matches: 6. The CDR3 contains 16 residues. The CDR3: CASSSGTGFMNTEAFF. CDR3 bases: TGTGCCAGCAGTTCCGGGACAGGGTTTATGAACACTGAAGCTTTCTTT.